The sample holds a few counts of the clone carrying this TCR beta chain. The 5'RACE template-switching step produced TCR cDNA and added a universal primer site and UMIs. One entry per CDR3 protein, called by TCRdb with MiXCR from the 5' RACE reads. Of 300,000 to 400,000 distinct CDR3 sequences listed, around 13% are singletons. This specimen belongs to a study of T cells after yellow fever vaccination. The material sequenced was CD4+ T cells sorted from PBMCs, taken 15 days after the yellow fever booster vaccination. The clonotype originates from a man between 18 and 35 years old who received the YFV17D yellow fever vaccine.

This CDR3 reads CASSHPPGQGAVDTQYF. CDR3 nucleotide sequence: TGCGCCAGCAGCCATCCTCCGGGACAGGGGGCTGTAGATACGCAGTATTTT. The chain links TRBV4-1 to TRBJ2-3; TRBD1 matches 12 bases. The germline V gene has CDR1 MGHRA and CDR2 YSYEKL. V dropped 3 bases and J dropped 5; count of bases not matched to a gene: 9. CDR3 length: 17 amino acids.